This T cell receptor beta chain was found in a study of T-cell reconstitution after alpha-beta-depleted transplantation in children listed by TCRdb under 2016. Regarding the research as a whole: Using TCR repertoire profiling, the study followed T-cell immune reconstitution in a quantitative way in children after TCRalphabeta/CD19-depleted allogeneic hematopoietic cell transplantation. The paper as a whole reports these results and caveats: The apparently early alphabetaT-cell count recovery about two months after transplant was reportedly dependent on only several hundred rapidly expanded clones derived from non-depleted graft cells. The high TCRbeta diversity at day 60 in some patients was ascribed to recipient T cells and intrathymic progenitors that had survived conditioning. The frequencies of hyperexpanded clones fell over the following months, and after one year, T-cell counts and TCRbeta diversity were mostly attributed to newly produced T cells.

The protocol used for the library was PCR. Sequencer: Illumina HiSeq 2500. TCR libraries were prepared with molecular barcoding, using unique molecular identifiers to normalize TCRbeta repertoire quantification. Clones were called with MiXCR by TCRdb after fastp trimmed the public reads at Q25, and only in-frame beta chains were retained. Rows merge per CDR3 protein into single entries with the most common DNA and genes. Across this sample there are about 27,000 distinct CDR3 sequences, with 15% to 20% seen only once. The ten largest clones represent roughly 35% of the sample. This clonotype is regarded as medium-sized (0.01 to 0.1%). Its antigen has not been determined. No much larger clone is present one base from it, and per-base qualities are unavailable. The meaning of the sample's time point label: day 60 (about 2 months) after transplantation. In light of the paper, this sample's treatment or condition label describes: allogeneic hematopoietic cell transplantation with graft depleted of TCRalphabeta T cells and CD19 B cells. TCRalphabeta/CD19-depleted allogeneic hematopoietic cell grafts were given to the transplant recipients, all of whom were children.

The CDR1 and CDR2 encoded by the germline V gene are SGHRS and YFSETQ. V is reduced by 0 bases and J by 9 bases, leaving a spacing of 10 bases between them. The CDR3 contains 13 residues, cysteine and phenylalanine counted. Just the 39-base CDR3 DNA is kept, in frame starting at base 1. The clonotype originates from a male patient between 2 and 15 years old who had a stem cell transplant for acute lymphoblastic leukemia, so the T cells may come from the graft donor. The material sequenced was PBMCs, mostly from graft donor cells, taken 60 days after TCRalphabeta/CD19-depleted stem cell transplant. Here the chain combines TRBV5-1 and TRBJ2-4, with TRBD1 perhaps the D gene, on 7 matching bases. The encoded CDR3 is CASSLGQGGIQYF. Read as DNA, the sequence is TGCGCCAGCAGCTTGGGACAGGGAGGCATTCAGTACTTC.